The text below deals with one T cell receptor beta chain. This record comes from a study of T cell changes during pregnancy in multiple sclerosis. TCRdb's copy holds only in-frame clones and misses some; the assay was immunoSEQ multiplex PCR. Of some 60,000 clones in the sample, 93% were seen once. The sequencing used peripheral blood, collected after pregnancy. The receptor was derived from a female donor with multiple sclerosis, enrolled in a pregnancy study.

The CDR3 nucleotides read TGTGCCAGCAGCTCACCTAGAAGAGCGGGGTCTATAGAAGATACGCAGTATTTT. This codes for CASSSPRRAGSIEDTQYF. This rearrangement joins TRBV9 to TRBJ2-3; 7 bases fit TRBD2. This CDR3 has 18 residues. CDR1 is SGDLS and CDR2 is YYNGEE in the germline V gene. V lost 4 bases and J lost 5; bases outside the gene matches: 19. The variable domain in full, with the rest retrieved from reference TRBV9 and TRBJ2-3, is DSGVTQTPKHLITATGQRVTLRCSPRSGDLSVYWYQQSLDQGLQFLIQYYNGEERAKGNILERFSAQQFPDLHSELNLSSLELGDSALYFCASSSPRRAGSIEDTQYFGPGTRLTVL.